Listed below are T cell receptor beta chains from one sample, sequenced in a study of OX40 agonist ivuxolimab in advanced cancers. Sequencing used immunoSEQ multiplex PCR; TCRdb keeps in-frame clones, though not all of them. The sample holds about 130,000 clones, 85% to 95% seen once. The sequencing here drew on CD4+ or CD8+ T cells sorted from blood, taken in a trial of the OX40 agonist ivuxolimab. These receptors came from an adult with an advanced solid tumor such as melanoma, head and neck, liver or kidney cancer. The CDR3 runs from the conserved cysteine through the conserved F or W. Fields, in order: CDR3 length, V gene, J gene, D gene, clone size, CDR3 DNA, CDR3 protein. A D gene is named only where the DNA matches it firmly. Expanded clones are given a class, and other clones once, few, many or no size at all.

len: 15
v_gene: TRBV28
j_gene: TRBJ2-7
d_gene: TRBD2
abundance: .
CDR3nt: TGTGCCAGCAGTTTCACTAGCGGGAGGGCCGACGAGCAGTACTTC
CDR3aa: CASSFTSGRADEQYF

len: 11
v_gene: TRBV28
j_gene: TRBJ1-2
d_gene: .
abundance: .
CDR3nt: TGTGCCCTGGGGGGGAACTATGGCTACACCTTC
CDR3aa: CALGGNYGYTF

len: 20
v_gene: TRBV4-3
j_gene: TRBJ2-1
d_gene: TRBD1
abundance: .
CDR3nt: TGCGCCAGCAGCCAAGATGGACCGGGACAGGGGGCGGGCGGGAGGAATGAGCAGTTCTTC
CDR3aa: CASSQDGPGQGAGGRNEQFF

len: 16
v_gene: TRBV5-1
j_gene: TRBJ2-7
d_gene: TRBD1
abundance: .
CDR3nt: TGCGCCAGCAGCTTGTTAGGGGACAGGGGAAGCTACGAGCAGTACTTC
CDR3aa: CASSLLGDRGSYEQYF

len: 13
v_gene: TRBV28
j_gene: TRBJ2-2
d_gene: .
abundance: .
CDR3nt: TGTGCCATGGAGGACGCGAGGACCGGGGAGCTGTTTTTT
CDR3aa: CAMEDARTGELFF

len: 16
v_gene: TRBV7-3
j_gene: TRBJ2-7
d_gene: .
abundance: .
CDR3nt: TGTGCCAGCAGCCCCGTGGCCGCGGGTTATTCCTACGAGCAGTACTTC
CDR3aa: CASSPVAAGYSYEQYF

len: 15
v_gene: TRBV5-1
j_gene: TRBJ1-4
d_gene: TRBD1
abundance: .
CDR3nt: TGCGCCAGCAACGCCGGGACAGGGGTAGATGAAAAACTGTTTTTT
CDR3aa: CASNAGTGVDEKLFF

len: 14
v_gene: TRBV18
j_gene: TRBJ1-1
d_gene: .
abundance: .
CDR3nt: TGTGCCAGCTCACCCCCGGGGAGAGGCACTGAAGCTTTCTTT
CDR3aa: CASSPPGRGTEAFF

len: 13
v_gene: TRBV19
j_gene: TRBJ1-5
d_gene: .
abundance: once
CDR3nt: TGTGCCAGTAGTGTCAATGAGGTGCAGCCCCAGCATTTT
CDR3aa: CASSVNEVQPQHF

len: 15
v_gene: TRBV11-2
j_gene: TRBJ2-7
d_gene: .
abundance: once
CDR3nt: TGTGCCAGCAGCCCGATGGGTTCCAGCTCCTACGAGCAGTACTTC
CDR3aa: CASSPMGSSSYEQYF